Detailed here is one TCR beta chain. This clonotype was counted at least ten times. No antigen is known for it. No base qualities exist here, and no much larger clone lies one base off it. Sequencing was performed on an Illumina NovaSeq 6000. Using 5'RACE with constant-segment primers, TCRalpha and TCRbeta cDNA libraries were constructed, with sample barcodes and unique molecular identifiers added in the process. RNA was extracted from every sample with Trizol reagent. Library amplification was performed in two PCR steps, and a second sample barcode and Illumina TruSeq adapters were introduced in the second step. Sequencing of the libraries was done on an Illumina NovaSeq, producing 2 x 150 bp paired-end reads. For the original study's pipeline: Demultiplexing of reads and collapsing into UMI-guided consensus sequences were performed with migec v1.2.7. With mixcr v2.1.11, UMI consensuses were aligned to TRA and TRB V and J templates and assembled into clonotypes. A clonotype was counted as expanded or contracted only when both edgeR and NoisET called the clonotype significant, with the noise models trained on biological replicates. For edgeR calls, a false discovery rate-adjusted p below 0.01 and a log2 fold-change threshold of 1 were applied. As an exploratory analysis of dynamics, max-normalized trajectories of the 1000 most abundant clonotypes were examined by PCA with hierarchical clustering. The CD4 or CD8 phenotype of responding clones was assigned using the separately sequenced CD4+ and CD8+ repertoires. TCRdb handled the public reads itself, with Q25 trimming in fastp and clone calling in MiXCR, and kept productive beta chains. CDR3 protein sequences are deduplicated, and each keeps its most common genes and DNA. These V and J calls rely on TCRdb rather than the paper's analysis. This sample has more than 300,000 distinct CDR3 sequences in its table, and about 13% of those were observed once. The biggest ten clones account for about 21% of the sample.

This entry is derived from a study of T-cell memory formation after mild COVID-19 (dated by TCRdb to 2020 to 2023). The study in broad terms: TCR sequence clusters from the two donors were largely donor specific. Longitudinal TCRalpha and TCRbeta repertoire sequencing tracked T-cell clones expanding and contracting after mild COVID-19 in a couple of donors. The cohort comprised two young, previously healthy adult volunteers, one female and one male. Findings and caveats that apply to the study as a whole: Balanced CD4/CD8 phenotypes were observed for clones contracting from day 15 to 85, whereas a bias towards CD4+ was observed for a second wave of clones expanding from day 15 to 37. The study covered only two mild cases, and larger cohorts including severe cases with pre-infection samples were considered necessary. Some responding clones were detected in pre-infection memory, which suggested that pre-existing cross-reactive memory T cells had joined the SARS-CoV-2 response. Contracting CD4+ clones were located mainly in the CM and EM memory subsets, whereas CD8+ clones were found to be enriched in EMRA. SARS-CoV-2 specificity was not confirmed for the second-wave clones peaking on day 37.

Ficoll-Paque density gradient centrifugation was the method used to isolate PBMCs. Ends trimmed: V by 5 bases, J by 7 bases; bases unmatched to a gene: 12. Including cysteine and phenylalanine, the CDR3 has 15 amino acids. Of the read, only the CDR3 DNA is kept; its 45 bases are in frame from base 1. Looking up the germline V gene yields CDR1 SGHRS and CDR2 YFSETQ. The source is a man aged 18 to 29 who had mild COVID-19 (a few samples of this study predate the infection). The sample titles of this study are shuffled in the database, so cell type and time point are left out; the donor was told from shared clones. The material sequenced was PBMCs or a T cell subset sorted from them (not recorded which). The chain was built from TRBV5-1 and TRBJ1-5, with 7 central nucleotides matching TRBD1. In nucleotides, the sequence is TGCGCCAGCAGGTCAACAGGGGTAGGGAGCCAGCCCCAGCATTTT. Its translation reads: CASRSTGVGSQPQHF.